These 25 T cell receptor beta chains were all obtained from the same sample, sequenced in a study of T cells after posttransplantation cyclophosphamide. Cells defined as naive were viable CD3+CD4+ or CD3+CD8+ and CCR7+CD45RA+CD45RO-CD95-CD27+CD28+. The assay was immunoSEQ multiplex PCR, and TCRdb's table has in-frame clones only and misses some. The table has approximately 9,700 clones, about 98% seen once; the top ten hold around 0.25%. What was sequenced was naive CD4+ T cells sorted from PBMCs. Receptor source: a woman aged 55-70 years in good health, CMV-negative, and a related stem cell transplant donor.

The chain employs TRBV5-1 and TRBJ2-3; D is possibly TRBD2 (6 bases). The V gene's germline CDR1 is SGHRS and CDR2 YFSETQ. The CDR3 covers 15 residues. The V and J ends lost 5 bases and 4 bases respectively, with 17 bases between them. For the CDR3, the DNA is TGCGCCAGCAGTAAAGGAGGGCCTCCATCAGATACGCAGTATTTT. As protein: CASSKGGPPSDTQYF.

This chain connects TRBV27 to TRBJ2-5, with a tentative D call TRBD2 (6 bases). This CDR3 contains 15 residues. Germline assignment: CDR1 MNHEY and CDR2 SMNVEV (reference sequence). V dropped 1 base and J dropped 1 base, with 10 bases sitting between them. The CDR3 sequence: CASSLWRGSQETQYF. CDR3 coding DNA: TGTGCCAGCAGTTTATGGCGGGGTTCCCAAGAGACCCAGTACTTC.

The rearrangement uses TRBV9 and TRBJ2-5; TRBD2 agrees at 13 bases. This CDR3 has 16 residues. The J segment lost 5 bases and the V segment lost 3 bases, leaving 7 bases of the junction unmatched. The germline gives CDR1 SGDLS, CDR2 YYNGEE. Here the CDR3 reads CASSDHPGLAGETQYF. The CDR3, as DNA: TGTGCCAGCAGCGATCACCCGGGACTAGCGGGGGAGACCCAGTACTTC.

Concerning this clone itself: A junction boundary mismatches the germline segment, possibly from a read error. V and J are TRBV20-1 and TRBJ2-1; 10 bases line up with TRBD2. Germline CDR1 is DFQATT and CDR2 is SNEGSKA (reference sequence). The CDR3 runs to 11 residues. CDR3 DNA: TGCAGTGCTAGAGCGACTAGCGGGTCCCTCTTC. Its translation: CSARATSGSLF.

This clone has a single count. The chain couples TRBV5-1 to TRBJ1-6; 8 bases map to TRBD1. This CDR3 is built from 14 residues. The trim removed 4 bases at V and 6 bases at J, leaving 3 bases unmatched. Germline V lookup: CDR1 SGHRS, CDR2 YFSETQ. The CDR3 coding sequence is TGCGCCAGCAGCCCGGGACAGGTTAATTCACCCCTCCACTTT. It specifies CASSPGQVNSPLHF.

A note on this clone: One end of the junction is discordant with germline, which a read error may explain. Other DNA variants within this sample encode the same CDR3. The chain combines TRBV7-2 with TRBJ1-6; no reliable D call. The CDR3 runs 14 residues. Germline CDR1 SGHTA, CDR2 FQGNSA. The CDR3 DNA is TGTGCCAGCAGCACCCGGGAATATAATTCCCCCCTCCACTTT. It is translated as CASSTREYNSPLHF.

The chain couples TRBV29-1 to TRBJ2-4; 8 bases agree with TRBD1. This CDR3 has 14 amino acids. The V and J ends lost 4 bases and 1 base, in that order; junction bases with no gene match: 3. Germline V lookup: CDR1 SQVTM, CDR2 ANQGSEA. The CDR3 sequence: CSVAGGTAKNIQYF. CDR3 sequence (DNA): TGCAGCGTTGCAGGGGGCACCGCCAAAAACATTCAGTACTTC.

In nucleotides, the CDR3 is TGTGCCACCTTCCAGGGGGCTGGAAACACCATATATTTT. Its translation: CATFQGAGNTIYF. The V and J genes are TRBV6-1 and TRBJ1-3; TRBD1 matches 7 bases. The CDR3 sequence is 13 residues long. The ends lost 10 bases at V and 2 bases at J; junction bases unmatched: 5. Germline CDR1 MNHNS, CDR2 SASEGT.

This chain links TRBV18 with TRBJ2-3; no reliable D call. The CDR3 is made up of 13 amino acids. Germline V gene sequence: CDR1 KGHSH, CDR2 LQKENI. V was cut by 3 bases and J by 10 bases, with 14 bases left in between. The CDR3 DNA reads as TGTGCCAGCTCACCGCGTGTATCTTATTCGCAGTATTTT. This gives the protein CASSPRVSYSQYF. Variable domain in full (rest from reference TRBV18 and TRBJ2-3): NAGVMQNPRHLVRRRGQEARLRCSPMKGHSHVYWYRQLPEEGLKFMVYLQKENIIDESGMPKERFSAEFPKEGPSILRIQQVVRGDSAAYFCASSPRVSYSQYFGPGTRLTVL.

The chain combines TRBV9 with TRBJ2-1, with TRBD2 matching over 9 bases. Germline loops: CDR1 SGDLS, CDR2 YYNGEE. The CDR3 contains 16 residues. With V trimmed by 0 bases and J by 7 bases, 8 bases remained unmatched. The CDR3 coding sequence is TGTGCCAGCAGCGTAGAGGCGAGCGGGAGGTGGAATGAGCAGTTCTTC. It codes for CASSVEASGRWNEQFF.

This clone was seen more than once but under ten times. Other DNA sequences of this sample code for an identical CDR3. The V gene is TRBV7-2, the J gene TRBJ1-6; the match to TRBD1 covers 11 bases. The CDR3 has 14 residues. The ends lost 8 bases at V and 5 bases at J; junction bases unmatched: 2. Germline assignment: CDR1 SGHTA and CDR2 FQGNSA. DNA for the CDR3: TGTGCCAGCGGACAGGGGGCGAATAATTCACCCCTCCACTTT. The encoded protein is CASGQGANNSPLHF.

This sequence joins TRBV5-1 and TRBJ2-5, with TRBD1 matching over 11 bases. J gave up 5 bases and V 4 bases, and 13 bases lay outside the gene matches. This CDR3 spans 17 amino acids. Per germline, CDR1 SGHRS and CDR2 YFSETQ. The CDR3 DNA sequence: TGCGCCAGCAGCCAACAAGGGACAGGGGGGTCAGGGGAGACCCAGTACTTC. This codes for CASSQQGTGGSGETQYF.

This chain connects TRBV9 to TRBJ2-3, with TRBD2 identical over 9 bases. The length of the CDR3 is 19 residues. Looked up from germline, CDR1 is SGDLS and CDR2 is YYNGEE. V lost 3 bases, J lost 3 bases, and 17 bases stayed unmatched. The CDR3 region is CASSAESGLAGRITDTQYF. The DNA for the CDR3 is TGTGCCAGCAGCGCAGAGTCCGGGCTAGCGGGACGTATAACAGATACGCAGTATTTT.

CDR3 sequence: CASSFRGEAFF. The DNA for the CDR3 is TGTGCCAGCAGCTTTAGGGGTGAAGCTTTCTTT. The V gene is TRBV7-2, the J gene TRBJ1-1; possibly TRBD1 for D (5 bases). Deletions cut 3 bases from V and 7 bases from J, with 6 bases between. Germline values: CDR1 SGHTA, CDR2 FQGNSA. The CDR3 loop spans 11 amino acids.

The chain is built from TRBV5-6 and TRBJ1-4; a possible D gene is TRBD1 (5 bases). Germline CDR1 and CDR2: SGHDT and YYEEEE. The CDR3 is made up of 15 amino acids. Trimming pared 0 bases from V and 8 bases from J, leaving 14 bases between. The CDR3 DNA sequence: TGTGCCAGCAGCTTGGGCGGGCAGGGAGGAGAAAAACTGTTTTTT. It translates to CASSLGGQGGEKLFF.

The genes are TRBV9 and TRBJ2-3; 14 bases map to TRBD2. Germline assignment: CDR1 SGDLS and CDR2 YYNGEE. This CDR3 contains 17 residues. Trimming took 1 base from V and 6 from J; bases not matched to a gene: 7. The CDR3, as DNA: TGTGCCAGCAGCGTAACGACTAGCGGGAGGGCGGGGGATACGCAGTATTTT. Protein sequence: CASSVTTSGRAGDTQYF.

This clone came up once. The chain combines TRBV2 with TRBJ2-7; D unclear. The CDR3 is 12 residues long. Germline V gene data show CDR1 as SNHLY and CDR2 as FYNNEI. V lost 6 bases and J lost 0, with 6 bases in between. CDR3 in amino acids: CASRKASYEQYF. The CDR3, as DNA: TGTGCCAGCAGAAAAGCCTCCTACGAGCAGTACTTC.

This rearrangement joins TRBV5-1 to TRBJ2-1; 12 bases align to TRBD2. Germline CDR1 SGHRS, CDR2 YFSETQ. The CDR3 covers 16 residues. The trim removed 4 bases at V and 4 bases at J, leaving 6 bases unmatched. In DNA form, the CDR3 reads TGCGCCAGCAGCCTCACGGGGACTAGCGGGTACAATGAGCAGTTCTTC. This encodes CASSLTGTSGYNEQFF.

This chain links TRBV4-2 with TRBJ2-7; the match to TRBD2 covers 8 bases. The V gene end was trimmed by 4 bases and the J gene end by 3 bases; junction bases not matched to a gene: 8. Germline values: CDR1 LGHNA, CDR2 YNFKEQ. The CDR3 sequence is 15 residues long. CDR3 protein: CASSLLTSVDYEQYF. The CDR3 region has the DNA TGTGCCAGCAGCCTCTTGACTAGCGTTGACTACGAGCAGTACTTC.

The chain links TRBV25-1 to TRBJ2-3, with D maybe TRBD1 (5 bases). V shed 3 bases and J shed 2 bases, with 9 bases lying between them. Looked up from germline, CDR1 is MGHDK and CDR2 is SYGVNS. The CDR3 sequence is 14 residues long. The DNA for the CDR3 is TGTGCCAGCAGTGAGTACAGGAACACAGATACGCAGTATTTT. Encoded protein: CASSEYRNTDTQYF.

This sequence joins TRBV4-3 and TRBJ2-3, with 9 positions matching TRBD2. The CDR3 contains 16 residues. Germline V gene lookup returns CDR1 LGHNA and CDR2 YSLEER. V trimming: 6 bases; J trimming: 2 bases; junction bases outside the gene matches: 9. The CDR3 nucleotides are TGCGCCAGCAGTCCTAGCGGGATAGTTCACACAGATACGCAGTATTTT. Protein product: CASSPSGIVHTDTQYF.

This sequence joins TRBV21-1 and TRBJ2-7; whether TRBD1, the table's D call, matches the DNA was not checked. TRBV21-1 represents a pseudogene. The CDR3 consists of 14 residues. In DNA, the CDR3 is TGTGCCAGCAGCAAACCTGGGACAACCTACGAGCAGTACGTC. Translated: CASSKPGTTYEQYV.

Details on this clone: One end of the junction varies from germline; a read error may be responsible. The gene calls are TRBV25-1 and TRBJ1-6; possible D gene TRBD1, 5 bases. The CDR3 sequence is 15 residues long. CDR1 MGHDK and CDR2 SYGVNS come from the germline V gene. CDR3 nucleotide sequence: TGTGCCAGCAGCCCCCTCCCCAGGGCTAATTCCCCCCTCCACTTT. It yields the protein CASSPLPRANSPLHF.

This chain connects TRBV19 to TRBJ1-2; D remains unclear. V dropped 6 bases and J dropped 3 bases, with 11 bases sitting between them. Germline lookup yields CDR1 LNHDA and CDR2 SQIVND (reference sequence). The CDR3 has 13 residues. CDR3 bases: TGTGCCAGTAGGGAGGGTTTTGACTATGGCTACACCTTC. As protein: CASREGFDYGYTF.

The V call is TRBV6-1, the J call TRBJ1-6; 9 bases fit TRBD1. This CDR3 contains 14 residues. Unmatched junction bases numbered 3, after V lost 3 bases and J lost 9 bases. Germline V CDR1 and CDR2: MNHNS, SASEGT. Here the CDR3 DNA reads TGTGCCAGCAGTGACAACAGGGGGCGTTCACCCCTCCACTTT. Translated: CASSDNRGRSPLHF.